Described below is a single T cell receptor (beta chain) sequence and its context. The data are from a study of blood T cell repertoires in COVID-19. Study in general: Samples representing acute and convalescent COVID-19 were sourced from the United States, Italy and Spain. Nucleic acid was either cDNA or gDNA, and it came from T cells, B-cell-depleted T cells, or PBMCs.

Per the authors' pipeline: The authors estimated nucleated cell counts from reference gene primer amplification. Measured with immunoSEQ multiplex PCR; TCRdb has only the in-frame clones, and not every one. V and J calls and clone size are as listed in that table; D and trimming were resolved from the DNA. This table holds about 120,000 clones, just under 80% found once. J lost 6 bases, V lost 5 bases, and 3 bases had no gene match. Germline loops: CDR1 SNHLY, CDR2 FYNNEI. The CDR3 loop spans 15 amino acids. The V and J genes are TRBV2 and TRBJ1-6, with 11 bases lining up with TRBD1. This sequence was found in a man between 60 and 70 years old with active or convalescent COVID-19. Sample: peripheral blood. CDR3 loop: CASSLGQGGNSPLHF. CDR3 DNA sequence: TGTGCCAGCAGTTTGGGACAGGGGGGTAATTCACCCCTCCACTTT.